This T cell receptor (beta chain) originates from a study of early stage breast cancer tumors. The protocol was immunoSEQ multiplex PCR, while the TCRdb copy is restricted to in-frame clones and leaves out a portion. The sample consists of over 40,000 clones, about 77% of them appearing once. Turning to this clone: Its antigen is unknown.

The study's findings and limits: Commonly generated sequences made up most enriched TCRB sequences shared between patients. Bulk DNA sequencing of unsorted cells missed chain pairing and markers.

The sequence derives from a person aged 35 to 50 with breast cancer. Specimen: blood.

CDR3 residues: CASSSSSGYNEQFF. DNA for the CDR3: TGTGCCAGCAGCTCATCTAGCGGATACAATGAGCAGTTCTTC. The rearrangement uses TRBV13 and TRBJ2-1, with TRBD2 matching over 7 bases. This CDR3 comprises 14 residues. CDR1 and CDR2 from the germline V gene are PRHDT and FYEKMQ (reference sequence). J lost 4 bases, V lost 4 bases, and 4 bases had no gene match.